A single sample is the source of the 31 T cell receptor beta chains below, sequenced in a study of CD8+ T cells in alopecia areata. cDNA prepared by RNA extraction and subsequent reverse transcription served as the template for sequencing. Some clones are missing from TCRdb's copy, which holds only in-frame ones; the method was immunoSEQ multiplex PCR. The sample carries 100,000 to 150,000 clones, 47% recorded once. Input material: NKG2D-low CD8+ T cells sorted from blood. All receptors come from a human donor with alopecia areata.

V and J are TRBV10-3 and TRBJ2-5, with a tentative D call TRBD1 (6 bases). This CDR3 comprises 13 residues. CDR1 and CDR2 (germline): ENHRY, SYGVKD. The ends were cut back, 3 bases at V and 5 bases at J, with 10 bases in the middle. CDR3 loop: CAISEPQGETQYF. The CDR3 DNA reads as TGTGCCATCAGTGAACCCCAGGGGGAGACCCAGTACTTC.

CDR3 sequence (DNA): TGTGCCTGGAACACGGTGGCAGAGACCCAGTACTTC. It specifies CAWNTVAETQYF. The chain is built from TRBV30 and TRBJ2-5, with no clear D. Trimming stripped 4 bases from V and 4 bases from J, with 10 bases between. The germline V gene encodes CDR1 GTSNPN and CDR2 SVGIG (reference sequence). CDR3 length equals 12 residues.

The chain has TRBV23-1 and TRBJ1-5, with a tentative D call TRBD1 (5 bases). Being an ORF, TRBV23-1 has a function that is uncertain. Trimming took off 5 bases at V and 0 bases at J, with 20 bases between the two ends. The CDR3 has 18 residues. Here the CDR3 DNA reads TGCGCCAGCAGTTGTTTATTCTGGGGCAGCAATAGCAATCAGCCCCAGCATTTT. Translated: CASSCLFWGSNSNQPQHF.

CDR3 loop: CASSNRAAENTEAFF. Here the CDR3 DNA reads TGTGCCAGCAGTAATCGGGCGGCGGAGAACACTGAAGCTTTCTTT. This chain connects TRBV11-2 to TRBJ1-1, with D uncertain. CDR1 and CDR2 from the germline V gene are SGHAT and FQNNGV. The CDR3 is made up of 15 amino acids. V was shortened by 6 bases and J by 1 base, with 15 bases between the two germline ends.

Note on this clone: The same CDR3 arises from other DNA sequences in this sample as well. The rearrangement joins TRBV29-1 to TRBJ2-7; D not certain. Trimming shortened V by 5 bases and J by 2 bases, and 7 bases separated the two germline ends. Per germline, CDR1 SQVTM and CDR2 ANQGSEA. This CDR3 spans 11 amino acids. The CDR3 sequence: CSVLGTYEQYF. CDR3 coding DNA: TGCAGCGTTCTGGGAACCTACGAGCAGTACTTC.

The chain couples TRBV5-1 to TRBJ2-7; D is unresolved. Germline-derived CDR1 and CDR2 are SGHRS and YFSETQ. Trimming shortened V by 6 bases and J by 6 bases, and 25 bases separated the two germline ends. This CDR3 comprises 16 residues. This CDR3 reads CASKYGYYSSTSEQYF. The CDR3 nucleotides read TGCGCCAGCAAATACGGCTACTATAGTTCTACGAGCGAGCAGTACTTC.

This chain uses TRBV29-1 with TRBJ2-7; 9 bases fit TRBD2. Germline CDR1 and CDR2: SQVTM and ANQGSEA. The CDR3 extends over 12 amino acids. V lost 7 bases to trimming and J lost 7 bases; unmatched junction nucleotides: 8. As DNA, the CDR3 is TGCAGCGGACTAGCGGACAGTTCGGAGCAGTACTTC. Its translation: CSGLADSSEQYF.

The chain combines TRBV4-2 with TRBJ2-2; 10 nucleotides align to TRBD2. This CDR3 region has 15 residues. Germline V gives CDR1 LGHNA, CDR2 YNFKEQ. With 0 bases clipped from V and 6 bases from J, the junction kept 1 base outside the gene matches. The CDR3 region has the DNA TGTGCCAGCAGCCAAGAAAGCGGGGGGGCCGGGGAGCTGTTTTTT. Translating gives CASSQESGGAGELFF.

This clone was counted a few times. The CDR3 nucleotides read TGTGCCTGGAGCCAAAGGACAGGGACAGAGACCCAGTACTTC. Its translation: CAWSQRTGTETQYF. The rearrangement joins TRBV30 to TRBJ2-5; 8 nucleotides agree with TRBD1. The V gene end was trimmed by 3 bases and the J gene end by 4 bases; junction bases not matched to a gene: 7. Germline CDR1 reads GTSNPN; CDR2 reads SVGIG (reference sequence). This CDR3 spans 14 amino acids.

V gene TRBV15 combines with J gene TRBJ2-3, with 7 nucleotides matching TRBD2. The CDR3 is 16 amino acids. V was clipped by 0 bases and J by 2 bases; unmatched bases: 5. The germline gives CDR1 LNHNV, CDR2 YYDKDF (reference sequence). The CDR3 loop is CATSRDLGDYTDTQYF. CDR3 coding DNA: TGTGCCACCAGCAGAGATTTGGGGGACTACACAGATACGCAGTATTTT.

The chain carries TRBV30 and TRBJ2-7; D gene ambiguous. Germline V gives CDR1 GTSNPN, CDR2 SVGIG (reference sequence). Trimming left V 1 base short and J 2 bases short, with 12 bases between. The CDR3 has 14 residues. The CDR3 sequence is CAWSGVELTYEQYF. CDR3 nucleotide sequence: TGTGCCTGGAGTGGGGTCGAGTTGACCTACGAGCAGTACTTC.

The chain couples TRBV7-2 to TRBJ2-5, with D perhaps TRBD2 (6 bases). Trimming shortened V by 4 bases and J by 1 base, and 10 bases separated the two germline ends. Germline lookup yields CDR1 SGHTA and CDR2 FQGNSA. This CDR3 has 14 residues. The CDR3 region has the DNA TGTGCCAGCAGCTCCGGGAGCACCCAAGAGACCCAGTACTTC. Amino acids: CASSSGSTQETQYF.

Only a few counts were recorded for this clone. The chain is built from TRBV28 and TRBJ2-2, with D perhaps assigned TRBD1 or TRBD2 (5 bases each). V lost 6 bases and J lost 0, with 23 bases in between. The CDR3 totals 19 residues. The germline V gene has CDR1 MDHEN and CDR2 SYDVKM. In DNA form, the CDR3 reads TGTGCCAGCAGCTACCCCACCTTGGGACGTATCGCGAACACCGGGGAGCTGTTTTTT. Its protein product is CASSYPTLGRIANTGELFF.

The chain employs TRBV29-1 and TRBJ1-1; D may be TRBD1 (5 bases). Per the germline V gene, CDR1 is SQVTM and CDR2 is ANQGSEA. The CDR3 extends over 14 amino acids. The V and J ends lost 4 bases and 5 bases respectively, with 17 bases between them. Here the CDR3 reads CSVVGDGTRTEAFF. Here the CDR3 DNA reads TGCAGCGTTGTGGGGGACGGGACGAGAACTGAAGCTTTCTTT.

V gene TRBV29-1 combines with J gene TRBJ2-2, with unresolved D. This CDR3 spans 13 amino acids. V was trimmed by 4 bases and J by 1 base, leaving 7 bases between them. CDR1 SQVTM and CDR2 ANQGSEA come from the germline V gene. The CDR3 region has the DNA TGCAGCGTTGGTGACGTGAACACCGGGGAGCTGTTTTTT. Its translation: CSVGDVNTGELFF.

This clone was detected only a few times. V is TRBV2 and J is TRBJ2-7; the match to TRBD2 covers 9 bases. The CDR3 sequence is 15 residues long. Germline CDR1 SNHLY, CDR2 FYNNEI. V lost 4 bases to trimming and J lost 7 bases; unmatched junction nucleotides: 11. The DNA of the CDR3 is TGTGCCAGCAGTGGGTCGACTAGCGGCTTTCGAGAGCAGTACTTC. Translating it yields CASSGSTSGFREQYF.

This clone was picked up a small number of times. This sequence joins TRBV7-9 and TRBJ1-5; D unclear. V lost 5 bases to trimming and J lost 4 bases, with 6 bases between them. Germline V gene lookup returns CDR1 SEHNR and CDR2 FQNEAQ (reference sequence). The CDR3 covers 12 residues. The CDR3 loop is CASSRENQPQHF. CDR3 nucleotides: TGTGCCAGCAGCAGGGAGAATCAGCCCCAGCATTTT.

The V gene is TRBV29-1, the J gene TRBJ2-7, with D possibly TRBD1 on 5 matching bases. This CDR3 spans 13 amino acids. Germline V gene data show CDR1 as SQVTM and CDR2 as ANQGSEA. V dropped 5 bases and J dropped 0 bases, with 11 bases sitting between them. DNA of the CDR3: TGCAGCGTTTACCTGGACAACTCCTACGAGCAGTACTTC. Translation gives CSVYLDNSYEQYF.

This sequence joins TRBV9 and TRBJ2-5; 7 nucleotides line up with TRBD1. The J call is in doubt because the DNA end fits TRBJ2-7 better. In germline, CDR1 is SGDLS, CDR2 YYNGEE. This CDR3 region has 14 residues. The CDR3 DNA reads TGTGCCAGCAGCTCCGGACAGGCTCCGTACGAGCAGTACTTC. This encodes CASSSGQAPYEQYF.

This chain uses TRBV27 with TRBJ2-3, with 7 bases aligning to TRBD1. V was clipped by 5 bases and J by 0 bases; unmatched bases: 5. Germline lookup yields CDR1 MNHEY and CDR2 SMNVEV (reference sequence). The length of the CDR3 is 15 residues. CDR3: CASSMGQLSTDTQYF. CDR3 nucleotides: TGTGCCAGCAGTATGGGACAGCTTAGCACAGATACGCAGTATTTT.

The rearrangement uses TRBV29-1 and TRBJ2-1; D remains unclear. V was trimmed by 6 bases and J by 4 bases, leaving 16 bases between them. CDR1 is SQVTM, CDR2 ANQGSEA, per germline. The CDR3 runs 14 residues. The CDR3: CSVSGIQRYNEQFF. As DNA, the CDR3 is TGCAGCGTCTCAGGTATCCAGCGATACAATGAGCAGTTCTTC.

This clone was recorded a few times. The chain couples TRBV13 to TRBJ2-4; TRBD2 is a possible D gene (6 bases). The CDR3 is made up of 14 amino acids. CDR1 and CDR2 from the germline V gene are PRHDT and FYEKMQ (reference sequence). V was trimmed by 1 base and J by 7 bases, leaving 11 bases between them. The CDR3 protein is CASSLEREVNIQYF. The DNA of the CDR3 is TGTGCCAGCAGCTTAGAAAGGGAGGTCAACATTCAGTACTTC.

The V call is TRBV29-1, the J call TRBJ1-1; maybe TRBD1 (5 bases). Germline V gene lookup returns CDR1 SQVTM and CDR2 ANQGSEA. Trimming took 4 bases from V and 5 from J, leaving 14 bases between them. The CDR3 sequence is 13 residues long. The DNA for the CDR3 is TGCAGCGTTGTGTTGCGGGGGGGTACTGAAGCTTTCTTT. Translating it yields CSVVLRGGTEAFF.

This clone has just a few counts. J is TRBJ2-3 and V is TRBV28; the D call may be TRBD1 or TRBD2 (5 bases each). V was pared by 5 bases and J by 2 bases, with 11 bases between. CDR3 length: 14 amino acids. Germline V gene data show CDR1 as MDHEN and CDR2 as SYDVKM. CDR3 residues: CASSPGPATDTQYF. For the CDR3, the DNA is TGTGCCAGCAGTCCGGGACCCGCCACAGATACGCAGTATTTT.

The genes are TRBV29-1 and TRBJ2-1, with 10 bases lining up with TRBD2. CDR3 length equals 18 residues. With V trimmed by 0 bases and J by 6 bases, 14 bases remained unmatched. Germline values: CDR1 SQVTM, CDR2 ANQGSEA. The chain's CDR3 is CSVEDLLAGEISRNEQFF. The CDR3 bases are TGCAGCGTTGAAGATCTTCTAGCGGGAGAGATTTCTCGCAATGAGCAGTTCTTC.

The table lists this clone with a few counts. The chain has TRBV20-1 and TRBJ2-7; D ambiguous. CDR3 size: 11 residues. V was clipped by 3 bases and J by 0 bases, with 3 bases between them. The germline gives CDR1 DFQATT, CDR2 SNEGSKA (reference sequence). This chain's CDR3 is CSASDSYEQYF. The CDR3 region has the DNA TGCAGTGCTAGCGACTCCTACGAGCAGTACTTC.

The sample holds a few counts of this clone. The V gene is TRBV2, the J gene TRBJ2-1, with TRBD2 matching 7 bases. The CDR3 totals 13 residues. The V segment lost 5 bases and the J segment 8 bases; nucleotides outside the gene matches: 6. The germline CDR1 and CDR2 sequences are SNHLY and FYNNEI. The CDR3 loop reads CASSSGVSDEQFF. Written as DNA, the CDR3 is TGTGCCAGCAGTAGCGGGGTATCTGATGAGCAGTTCTTC.

V and J are TRBV19 and TRBJ2-7; D not certain. V lost 3 bases and J lost 2, with 8 bases in between. The CDR3 is made up of 13 amino acids. Per germline, CDR1 LNHDA and CDR2 SQIVND (reference sequence). DNA of the CDR3: TGTGCCAGTAGTATTGCTGATACCTACGAGCAGTACTTC. Protein: CASSIADTYEQYF.

The rearrangement joins TRBV29-1 to TRBJ2-1, with D possibly TRBD1 on 5 matching bases. V was trimmed by 0 bases and J by 9 bases, leaving 9 bases between them. The length of the CDR3 is 12 residues. Germline CDR1 and CDR2: SQVTM and ANQGSEA. In DNA form, the CDR3 reads TGCAGCGTTGAAGAGACAGTCGGTGAGCAGTTCTTC. Its translation is CSVEETVGEQFF.

The genes are TRBV29-1 and TRBJ1-1; D gene ambiguous. V was trimmed by 6 bases and J by 3 bases, leaving 5 bases between them. Germline values: CDR1 SQVTM, CDR2 ANQGSEA. The CDR3 runs 10 residues. This CDR3 is CSVLDTEAFF. The CDR3 region has the DNA TGCAGCGTCCTGGACACTGAAGCTTTCTTT.

The chain is built from TRBV27 and TRBJ1-1; perhaps TRBD1 as D (5 bases). The CDR3 spans 13 residues. Germline CDR1 MNHEY, CDR2 SMNVEV (reference sequence). Trimming stripped 6 bases from V and 3 bases from J, with 11 bases between. The CDR3 DNA is TGTGCCAGCAGGGCAGGGTATGACACTGAAGCTTTCTTT. Its protein product is CASRAGYDTEAFF.